This entry concerns a single T cell receptor beta chain. The data originate from a study of human T cells and chemical hapten exposure. Time point indicated: patch test 3, about 24 weeks after DPC sensitization. Described treatment: therapeutic diphenylcyclopropenone sensitization with weekly scalp DPC. TCRdb recomputed calls from the RACE reads with MiXCR, one row per CDR3 protein. This table holds 100,000 or so distinct CDR3 sequences, roughly a third found once. V lost 1 base, J lost 2 bases, and 2 bases stayed unmatched. This CDR3 contains 15 residues. This TCR was recovered from a man aged 35 to 55 with alopecia areata. Some clones in this sample may be carry-over from other donors' samples. Material: whole blood, obtained in connection with sensitization to the hapten diphenylcyclopropenone (DPC). The chain couples TRBV12-3 or TRBV12-4 to TRBJ2-1; 7 nucleotides line up with TRBD2. CDR3 sequence (DNA): TGTGCCAGCAGTTTAGGAGGGAGGGCCTACAATGAGCAGTTCTTC. This translates into CASSLGGRAYNEQFF.